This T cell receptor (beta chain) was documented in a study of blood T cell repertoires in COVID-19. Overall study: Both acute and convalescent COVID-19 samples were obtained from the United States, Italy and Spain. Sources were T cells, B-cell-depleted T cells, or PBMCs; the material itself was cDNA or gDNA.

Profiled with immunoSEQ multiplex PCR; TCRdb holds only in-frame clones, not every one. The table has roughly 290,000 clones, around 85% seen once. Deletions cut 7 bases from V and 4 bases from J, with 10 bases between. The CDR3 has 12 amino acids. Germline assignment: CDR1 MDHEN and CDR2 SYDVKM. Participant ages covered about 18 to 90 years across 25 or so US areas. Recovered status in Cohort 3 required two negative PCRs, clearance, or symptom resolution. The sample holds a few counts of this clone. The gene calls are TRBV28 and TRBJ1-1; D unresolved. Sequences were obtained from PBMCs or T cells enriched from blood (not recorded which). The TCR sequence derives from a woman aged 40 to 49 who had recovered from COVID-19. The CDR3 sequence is CASNAWSTEAFF. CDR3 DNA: TGTGCCAGCAACGCCTGGAGCACTGAAGCTTTCTTT. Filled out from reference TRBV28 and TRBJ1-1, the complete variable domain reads DVKVTQSSRYLVKRTGEKVFLECVQDMDHENMFWYRQDPGLGLRLIYFSYDVKMKEKGDIPEGYSVSREKKERFSLILESASTNQTSMYLCASNAWSTEAFFGQGTRLTVV.